This record concerns one T cell receptor beta chain sequence. As yet, its antigen is unknown. The data belong to a study of Graves' ophthalmopathy and Graves' hyperthyroidism. Study observations and caveats: The majority of expanded thyroid clonotypes above 0.001 frequency also occurred in blood.

Uncontrolled infections, pregnancy, lactation or other autoimmune diseases led to patient exclusion. Someone took the PBMCs out of 9.5 to 10 ml of fresh peripheral blood. Scientists amplified the TCR beta CDR3 regions from RNA transcripts. RT-PCR with HTBI primers came first, then second-round multiplex PCR. TCRdb reanalysed the multiplex PCR reads using MiXCR and keeps one entry per CDR3 protein. Of 200,000 to 250,000 distinct CDR3 sequences listed, around a fifth are singletons. The CDR3 is made up of 14 amino acids. CDR1 and CDR2 from the germline V gene are MNHNS and SASEGT. V lost 6 bases and J lost 1, with 12 bases in between.

The chain is built from TRBV6-1 and TRBJ1-2; D gene uncertain. The TCR comes from a woman aged 45-59 years with Graves' ophthalmopathy. Sequences were obtained from peripheral blood. CDR3: CASSGERGNYGYTF. CDR3 DNA sequence: TGTGCCAGCAGCGGAGAACGGGGTAACTATGGCTACACCTTC.